This T cell receptor (beta chain) was recorded in a study of T cell changes during pregnancy in multiple sclerosis. Assay used: immunoSEQ multiplex PCR; TCRdb lists only in-frame clones, some missing. The sample lists about 23,000 clones, 80% to 90% occurring once. This CDR3 contains 14 residues. V shed 4 bases and J shed 5 bases, with 14 bases lying between them. Germline V gives CDR1 SGHAT, CDR2 FQDESV (reference sequence). The material was CD4+ T cells from peripheral blood mononuclear cells, obtained in the first trimester of pregnancy. J is TRBJ2-5 and V is TRBV11-1; possibly TRBD2 for D (6 bases). The sequence derives from a female donor in good health, enrolled as a control in a pregnancy study. CDR3 DNA sequence: TGTGCCAGCAGCTCAAAGCGGAGGGAGGAGACCCAGTACTTC. Translating it yields CASSSKRREETQYF. The complete variable domain, with remaining parts taken from reference TRBV11-1 and TRBJ2-5, reads EAEVAQSPRYKITEKSQAVAFWCDPISGHATLYWYRQILGQGPELLVQFQDESVVDDSQLPKDRFSAERLKGVDSTLKIQPAELGDSAMYLCASSSKRREETQYFGPGTRLLVL.